What follows describes a single T cell receptor beta chain. The method was immunoSEQ multiplex PCR; TCRdb's version includes in-frame clones alone and lacks a portion of them. The table has some 200,000 clones, around 87% seen once. The data were obtained in a study of blood T cell repertoires in COVID-19. As for the study in general: Sources were T cells, B-cell-depleted T cells, or PBMCs; the material itself was cDNA or gDNA.

With 0 bases removed from V and 0 bases from J, the gap between germline ends came to 14 bases. The CDR3 is 17 residues long. Germline V gene lookup returns CDR1 ENHRY and CDR2 SYGVKD. The chain is built from TRBV10-3 and TRBJ2-5; D remains unclear. Input material: peripheral blood. The clonotype was recovered from a woman between 70 and 85 years old with COVID-19, enrolled during active disease. This chain's CDR3 is CAISESTPESYQETQYF. CDR3 nucleotide sequence: TGTGCCATCAGTGAGTCGACTCCTGAGAGTTACCAAGAGACCCAGTACTTC.